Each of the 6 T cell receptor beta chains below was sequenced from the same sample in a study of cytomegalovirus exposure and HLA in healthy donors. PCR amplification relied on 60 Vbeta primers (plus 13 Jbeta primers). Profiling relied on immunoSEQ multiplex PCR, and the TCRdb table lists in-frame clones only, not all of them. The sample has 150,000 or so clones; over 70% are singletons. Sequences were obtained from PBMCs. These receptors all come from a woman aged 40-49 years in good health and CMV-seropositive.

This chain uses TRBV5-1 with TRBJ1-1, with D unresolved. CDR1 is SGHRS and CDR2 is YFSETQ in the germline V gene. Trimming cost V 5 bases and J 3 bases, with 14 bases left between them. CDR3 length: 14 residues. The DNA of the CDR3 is TGCGCCAGCAGACGTTCCCCCGGGGACACTGAAGCTTTCTTT. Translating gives CASRRSPGDTEAFF. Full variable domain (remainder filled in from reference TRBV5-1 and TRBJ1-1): KAGVTQTPRYLIKTRGQQVTLSCSPISGHRSVSWYQQTPGQGLQFLFEYFSETQRNKGNFPGRFSGRQFSNSRSEMNVSTLELGDSALYLCASRRSPGDTEAFFGQGTRLTVV.

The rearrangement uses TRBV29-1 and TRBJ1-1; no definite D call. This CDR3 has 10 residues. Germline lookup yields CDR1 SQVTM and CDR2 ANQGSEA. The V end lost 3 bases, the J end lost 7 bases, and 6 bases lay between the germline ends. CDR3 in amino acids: CSVEYGEAFF. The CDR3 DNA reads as TGCAGCGTTGAGTACGGTGAAGCTTTCTTT.

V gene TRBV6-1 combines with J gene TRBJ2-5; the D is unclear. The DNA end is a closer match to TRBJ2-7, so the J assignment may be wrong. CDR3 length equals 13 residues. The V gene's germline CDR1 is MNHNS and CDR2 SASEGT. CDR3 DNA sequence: TGTGCCAGCAGGCCGACTGCTACCTACGAGCAGTACTTC. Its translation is CASRPTATYEQYF.

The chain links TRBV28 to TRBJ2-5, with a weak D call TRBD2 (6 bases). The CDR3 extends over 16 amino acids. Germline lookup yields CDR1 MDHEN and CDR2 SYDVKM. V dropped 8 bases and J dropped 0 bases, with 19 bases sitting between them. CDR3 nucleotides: TGTGCCAGCTCCCCCGGGTCGCGGGGACACCAAGAGACCCAGTACTTC. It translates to CASSPGSRGHQETQYF.

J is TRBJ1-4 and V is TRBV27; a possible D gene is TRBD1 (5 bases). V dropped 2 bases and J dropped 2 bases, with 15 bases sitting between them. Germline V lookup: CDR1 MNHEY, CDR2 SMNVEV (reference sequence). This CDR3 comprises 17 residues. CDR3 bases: TGTGCCAGCAGTTTAACGGCTCGGGGGAGGACTAATGAAAAACTGTTTTTT. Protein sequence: CASSLTARGRTNEKLFF. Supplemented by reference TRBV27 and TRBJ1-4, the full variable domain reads EAQVTQNPRYLITVTGKKLTVTCSQNMNHEYMSWYRQDPGLGLRQIYYSMNVEVTDKGDVPEGYKVSRKEKRNFPLILESPSPNQTSLYFCASSLTARGRTNEKLFFGSGTQLSVL.

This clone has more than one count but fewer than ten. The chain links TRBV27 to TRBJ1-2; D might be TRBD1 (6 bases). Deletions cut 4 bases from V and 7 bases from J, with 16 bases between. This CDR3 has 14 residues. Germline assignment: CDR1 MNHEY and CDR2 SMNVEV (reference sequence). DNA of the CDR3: TGTGCCAGCAGTTCGCCTGCGGGGGCCCGTGGCTACACCTTC. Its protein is CASSSPAGARGYTF.